The clone carrying this T cell receptor beta chain was observed a handful of times. Its antigen remains unknown. Generation of TCR beta libraries employed quantitative 5'-RACE incorporating molecular barcodes. From the 5' RACE reads, TCRdb called clonotypes with MiXCR, one entry per CDR3 protein. The profile covers some 400,000 distinct CDR3 sequences, with 20% to 25% appearing a single time and roughly a sixth taken by the ten largest. The entry originates in a study of CD8 T cells in ankylosing spondylitis. Study results and caveats: Among TCR beta sequences, a motif of under 10 highly homologous variants appeared characteristic of ankylosing spondylitis blood. Clones that were linked to disease were CD8+ and were relatively rare in peripheral blood.

The V end was cut by 2 bases, the J end by 1 base, with 6 bases between. This CDR3 is built from 14 residues. The germline V gene encodes CDR1 MGHDK and CDR2 SYGVNS. The genes are TRBV25-1 and TRBJ1-3; D call uncertain. Sequenced: blood, either unsorted or a sorted T cell fraction (not recorded which). The TCR originated in a male donor with ankylosing spondylitis. The CDR3, as DNA: TGTGCCAGCAGTGAAAGAGGTTCTGGAAACACCATATATTTT. It yields the protein CASSERGSGNTIYF.